This is a list of T cell receptor beta chains from one sample in a study of T cells expressing NK-cell markers. TCRdb re-called the 5' RACE reads and gives one entry per CDR3 protein, without DNA. Its table records some 600,000 distinct CDR3 sequences. Source material: blood T cells: a sorted CD56 or NKG2C T cell subset, CD4+ or CD8+ T cells, or bulk PBMC T cells (not recorded which). Receptors were obtained from a man aged 18 to 29 in good health. Both conserved end residues are part of each CDR3.

j_gene | v_gene | CDR3aa
TRBJ2-3 | TRBV11-2 | CASSRMLTDTQYF
TRBJ2-2 | TRBV6-2/TRBV6-3 | CASRNPLGELFF
TRBJ2-5 | TRBV7-6 | CASSLGSGEQETQYF
TRBJ2-7 | TRBV7-9 | CASSLAPTTRPYEQYF
TRBJ2-4 | TRBV20-1 | CSASHSGRPKNIQYF
TRBJ2-1 | TRBV4-3 | CASSPDYGSSGSQFF
TRBJ2-2 | TRBV15 | CATSREVRGTGELFF
TRBJ1-1 | TRBV4-2 | CASSQSDRGRNTEAFF
TRBJ2-1 | TRBV21-1 | CASSKTGHTNEQFF
TRBJ1-6 | TRBV12-3/TRBV12-4 | CASRWGAVNSPLHF